This is a list of T cell receptor beta chains from one sample in a study of shared clonotypes between healthy human individuals. The table came from immunoSEQ multiplex PCR; TCRdb's copy has only in-frame clones and leaves some out. The sample lists millions of clones; 85% to 95% were seen once. Sequences were obtained from naive CD4+ T cells sorted from blood. These receptors were obtained from a man aged 18 to 30 in good health. The CDR3 runs from the conserved cysteine through the conserved F or W. A D gene is named only where the DNA matches it firmly. Size is stated for part of the rows, as once, few or many counts, or as a class when the clone is expanded.

d_call: TRBD1; j_call: TRBJ2-7; clone_size: .; v_call: TRBV5-1; cdr3_nt: TGCGCCAGCAGCTTGGAGGCGGGGGACAGGGGACTATATTATCCCTACGAGCAGTACTTC; cdr3_aa: CASSLEAGDRGLYYPYEQYF
d_call: .; j_call: TRBJ2-4; clone_size: .; v_call: TRBV5-4; cdr3_nt: TGTGCCAGCAGCTTGCAGCCCGGAAAAAACATTCAGTACTTC; cdr3_aa: CASSLQPGKNIQYF
d_call: .; j_call: TRBJ1-3; clone_size: .; v_call: TRBV7-3; cdr3_nt: TGTGCCAGCAGCTTAACGGGGGCTGGAAACACCATATATTTT; cdr3_aa: CASSLTGAGNTIYF
d_call: .; j_call: TRBJ2-1; clone_size: .; v_call: TRBV19; cdr3_nt: TGTGCCAGTAGTAGGGACTTTGCCAATGAGCAGTTCTTC; cdr3_aa: CASSRDFANEQFF
d_call: .; j_call: TRBJ1-5; clone_size: .; v_call: TRBV28; cdr3_nt: TGTGCCAGCAGTTTAGACCAACTTGGCAGCAATCAGCCCCAGCATTTT; cdr3_aa: CASSLDQLGSNQPQHF
d_call: TRBD1; j_call: TRBJ1-5; clone_size: .; v_call: TRBV7-2; cdr3_nt: TGTGCCAGCAGCCTCCGACAGGGGGATCAGCCCCAGCATTTT; cdr3_aa: CASSLRQGDQPQHF
d_call: .; j_call: TRBJ1-1; clone_size: .; v_call: TRBV6-5; cdr3_nt: TGTGCCAGCAGACCGTACAGATTAATGAACACTGAAGCTTTCTTT; cdr3_aa: CASRPYRLMNTEAFF
d_call: TRBD2; j_call: TRBJ2-1; clone_size: .; v_call: TRBV5-1; cdr3_nt: TGCGCCAGCAGACCCGGGGGGAACTACAATGAGCAGTTCTTC; cdr3_aa: CASRPGGNYNEQFF
d_call: TRBD1; j_call: TRBJ2-7; clone_size: .; v_call: TRBV7-2; cdr3_nt: TGTGCCAGCAGCCGGGACAGGGAGGGACCCTACGAGCAGTACTTC; cdr3_aa: CASSRDREGPYEQYF
d_call: .; j_call: TRBJ2-3; clone_size: .; v_call: TRBV5-6; cdr3_nt: TGTGCCAGCAGCTCCCCGGCCCCCGGAGCGCAGTATTTT; cdr3_aa: CASSSPAPGAQYF
d_call: TRBD1; j_call: TRBJ2-5; clone_size: many; v_call: TRBV2; cdr3_nt: TGTGCCAGCAGGCAAACAGGGGGCGGGGGAGAGACCCAGTACTTC; cdr3_aa: CASRQTGGGGETQYF
d_call: .; j_call: TRBJ2-1; clone_size: .; v_call: TRBV6-5; cdr3_nt: TGTGCCAGCAGTTACTCGGCTTTAGACGGGTACAATGAGCAGTTCTTC; cdr3_aa: CASSYSALDGYNEQFF
d_call: .; j_call: TRBJ1-2; clone_size: .; v_call: TRBV12-2; cdr3_nt: TGTGCAAGTCGCTTAGCGACGAAGTTCGGCTATGGCTACACCTTC; cdr3_aa: CASRLATKFGYGYTF
d_call: TRBD1; j_call: TRBJ1-2; clone_size: .; v_call: TRBV5-1; cdr3_nt: TGCGCCAGCAGCGGCGGGACAGATCGCTACACCTTC; cdr3_aa: CASSGGTDRYTF
d_call: TRBD2; j_call: TRBJ2-5; clone_size: .; v_call: TRBV4-2; cdr3_nt: TGTGCCAGCAGCCAAGGGCTAGCGGGGGGGCAAGAGACCCAGTACTTC; cdr3_aa: CASSQGLAGGQETQYF
d_call: .; j_call: TRBJ2-1; clone_size: .; v_call: TRBV30; cdr3_nt: TGTGCCTGGAGTCCCCCCCTGCAGAGGGAGCAGTTCTTC; cdr3_aa: CAWSPPLQREQFF
d_call: .; j_call: TRBJ2-7; clone_size: .; v_call: TRBV10-3; cdr3_nt: TGTGCCATCAGTGAGGGAGGACCCGCGATGGGGCAGTACTTC; cdr3_aa: CAISEGGPAMGQYF
d_call: TRBD1; j_call: TRBJ1-5; clone_size: .; v_call: TRBV19; cdr3_nt: TGTGCCAGTAGGGGGACAGGGGGCGGTCAGCCCCAGCATTTT; cdr3_aa: CASRGTGGGQPQHF
d_call: TRBD1; j_call: TRBJ1-5; clone_size: .; v_call: TRBV6-5; cdr3_nt: TGTGCCAGCAAGGGAGGGACAGTCAATCAGCCCCAGCATTTT; cdr3_aa: CASKGGTVNQPQHF
d_call: .; j_call: TRBJ1-4; clone_size: .; v_call: TRBV7-9; cdr3_nt: TGTGCCAGTCAATACCCACCCGGTGTGGCTAATGAAAAACTGTTTTTT; cdr3_aa: CASQYPPGVANEKLFF